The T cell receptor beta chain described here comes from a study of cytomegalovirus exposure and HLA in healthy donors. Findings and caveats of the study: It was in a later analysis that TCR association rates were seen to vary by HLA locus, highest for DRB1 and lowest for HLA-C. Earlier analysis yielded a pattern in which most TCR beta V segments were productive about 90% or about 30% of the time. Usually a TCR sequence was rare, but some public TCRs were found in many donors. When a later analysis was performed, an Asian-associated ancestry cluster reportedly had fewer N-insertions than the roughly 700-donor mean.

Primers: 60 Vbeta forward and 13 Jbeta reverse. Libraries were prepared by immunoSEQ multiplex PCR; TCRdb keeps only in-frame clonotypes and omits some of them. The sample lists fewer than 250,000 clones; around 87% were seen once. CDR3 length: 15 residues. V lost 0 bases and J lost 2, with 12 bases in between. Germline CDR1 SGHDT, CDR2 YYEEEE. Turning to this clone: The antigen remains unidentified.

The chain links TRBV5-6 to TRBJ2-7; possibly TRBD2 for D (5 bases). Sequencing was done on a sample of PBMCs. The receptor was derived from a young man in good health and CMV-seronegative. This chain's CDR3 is CASSLGLLATYEQYF. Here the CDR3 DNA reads TGTGCCAGCAGCTTGGGCCTCCTAGCAACCTACGAGCAGTACTTC. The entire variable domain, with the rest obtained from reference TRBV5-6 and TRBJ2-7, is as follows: DAGVTQSPTHLIKTRGQQVTLRCSPKSGHDTVSWYQQALGQGPQFIFQYYEEEERQRGNFPDRFSGHQFPNYSSELNVNALLLGDSALYLCASSLGLLATYEQYFGPGTRLTVT.